This T cell receptor beta chain was identified in a study of cytomegalovirus exposure and HLA in healthy donors (dated by TCRdb to 2015 to 2018). Describing the broader study: An earlier analysis of approximately 590 of the donors reported roughly 300 Gb of sequence data and some 100 million unique TCR beta sequences from some 180 million T cells. Every discovery cohort repertoire had been produced on one sequencing platform. An earlier analysis of around 540 of the donors applied high-throughput TCR beta sequencing to assess whether each TCR beta V gene segment acted as functional or pseudogenic. Using immunosequencing, the study profiled T cell repertoires from 666 subjects and related those repertoires to cytomegalovirus serostatus. An early release covering roughly 600 HLA-typed donors comprised about 310 gigabases of sequencing data and around 80 million unique TCR sequences. HLA typing covered class I and class II loci at four-digit resolution. To study patterns of TCR occurrence, a later analysis re-analyzed previously published TCR beta repertoires from under 750 donors and added high-resolution HLA genotyping. Donor age, sex, ethnicity and CMV serostatus were compiled alongside the repertoire data. Typing coverage varied by locus: roughly 620-640 donors for A, B, C, DRB1 and DQB1; around 560 for DQA1; about 590 for DPA1; fewer than 480 for DPB1. Because of strong linkage in the cohort, five DR-DQ haplotypes were treated as single units for association and clustering. Among the approximately 430 genotyped donors, under 90% belonged to the genetic ancestry cluster associated with self-reported Caucasian donors. In the later analysis, no new phenotypic data were used to find candidate immune exposures; instead, reliance was placed on TCR beta sequences and their occurrence across donors. The study aimed to test whether cataloging public T cell receptors could reveal signatures of past pathogen exposure. A later genetic analysis took genome-wide SNP genotypes for about three fifths of the 666 donors and used that subset as a discovery cohort. To predict cytomegalovirus infection status, the study brought together high-throughput TCR immunosequencing, statistical association of individual TCRs with disease status, and machine learning. Among roughly 400 genotyped donors of the cohort, an average of about 240,000 unique TCR beta nucleotide sequences were sequenced per donor, roughly 20% of them non-productive. In addition to the first cohort of roughly 670 subjects, a separate validation cohort of over 90 different subjects was used. General conclusions and limits of the study: In the study, some 160 TCR beta chains were listed as associated with cytomegalovirus. A later genetic analysis associated a missense DCLRE1C variant with V-gene and J-gene trimming of TCR beta chains, and an independent cohort replicated the association. The 87-base-pair reads could not distinguish some IMGT-functional V segments, including TRBV6-2 and TRBV6-3, so those segments were excluded. Immune exposure information for the cohort was limited to CMV serostatus. According to the authors, the approach could potentially be generalized to other disease states and immunological phenotypes. Most TCR sequences were seen in very few donors, while some public TCRs were found in many individuals. The cohort was sequenced for TCR beta chains only, and without alpha or paired-chain data the features that could be detected were limited. In an earlier analysis of fewer than 700 of the donors, most TCR beta V segments appeared in productive rearrangements about 90% or about 30% of the time, broadly matching IMGT annotations. In a later analysis, several top co-occurrence clusters were reported to appear linked to parvovirus B19, influenza, CMV and Epstein-Barr virus. According to a later analysis, most CMV-associated TCR beta chains appeared to be HLA-restricted, and the HLA associations seemed to be driven largely by CMV exposure. A later analysis found that TCR association rates varied across HLA loci, with DRB1 alleles showing the most associated TCRs and HLA-C alleles the fewest. In a later analysis, HLA-associated TCR beta chains were found to be more clonally expanded and to have lower generation probabilities than equally common non-associated chains. The classifier was reported to diagnose cytomegalovirus status with high specificity and sensitivity in both the original and validation cohorts. Specific HLA alleles were associated with some 15,000 TCR beta sequences at a false discovery rate of 0.05 in a later analysis. A further reported finding was that TCR beta sequences accurately predicted the HLA-A and HLA-B alleles for most subjects in the first cohort. When HLA alleles, especially DR and DQ, strongly co-occurred, TCR associations were difficult to assign to individual alleles. Because HLA typing was unavailable for some donors at each locus, only the typed subset was used in association tests. Linkage disequilibrium might explain the correlated functional status among segregating V segments, but an unknown experimental factor could not be excluded. A few of the identified cytomegalovirus-associated TCR beta chains were confirmed in vitro to be specific for cytomegalovirus antigens. The sequencing pipeline was judged likely to have produced a cluster of highly shared sequence variants as a technical artifact. The earlier analysis of about 600 of the donors excluded roughly 16 rarely observed V segments, including chromosome 9 orphons, because counts were too low. The presence/absence analyses assumed that sequencing depth was roughly uniform across donors, and that assumption may not be true. A later genetic analysis reported fewer N-insertions in productive TCRs among donors in an Asian-associated ancestry cluster than the roughly 700-donor mean.

Taken from cysteine to phenylalanine, the CDR3 has 15 residues. The DNA shown is the 45-base CDR3, in frame from base 1. V is trimmed back by 5 bases and J by 3 bases, and the junction contains 8 bases that no gene match accounts for. CDR1 and CDR2 are read off the germline V gene as SGHAT and FQNNGV. Library creation used the immunoSEQ multiplex PCR assay. For the multiplex PCR, a mixture combining 60 forward primers for TCR Vbeta segments and 13 reverse primers for TCR Jbeta segments was used. The CDR3 region of rearranged TCR beta genes was amplified from genomic DNA by a multiplex PCR assay. On the Illumina HiSeq System, the amplified TCR beta libraries were sequenced as 87-base-pair reads. The source study handled its data this way. In a later analysis, 80 million or so unique TCR beta chains were counted across the approximately 640 repertoires, and around 10 million of these chains were shared by at least two donors. Raw reads were error-corrected and collapsed into unique sequences with a nearest-neighbor algorithm that merged closely related sequences to remove PCR and sequencing errors. Alignment of CDR3 sequences to IMGT reference sequences was used to assign V, D and J gene segments. For a sequence to be retained, at least a six-nucleotide match to both a V gene segment and a J gene segment was required. A rearrangement was called productive if the CDR3 had no stop codons and remained in frame with V and J, and every other rearrangement was called non-productive. Following IMGT convention, CDR3 was defined as the stretch from the second conserved V-encoded cysteine up to the conserved J-encoded phenylalanine. In an earlier analysis of around 570 of the donors, sequences lacking an unambiguous match to a single V gene segment were excluded. In an earlier analysis of several hundred of the donors, V segments were called functional above 56.7% productive rearrangements and were called segregating when the between-donor standard deviation exceeded 5%. A statistical classification framework was built to diagnose cytomegalovirus status from the catalog of TCR beta chain sequences. V and J gene assignment, in a later analysis, came from comparing TCR nucleotide sequences with IMGT/GENE-DB human TR gene sequences. In a later analysis, CDR3 sequences and most-parsimonious VDJ recombination scenarios were assigned using the TCRdist pipeline. In a later analysis, every TCR beta chain was defined by the combination of its CDR3 amino acid sequence and its V-gene family, and reads without a unique V-gene family were dropped. To address suspected cross-contamination and a sequencing artifact, a later analysis removed a few hundred highly shared, low-generation-probability nucleotide sequences. For each public chain, a later analysis derived a clonal expansion index from normalized ranks of inferred template counts within each repertoire. In a later analysis, generation probabilities were computed with a VDJ recombination model fitted to out-of-frame rearrangements, and the resulting probabilities were checked against IGoR. Hypergeometric tests were used in a later analysis to score TCR-TCR, TCR-HLA and TCR-CMV co-occurrence, with a repertoire-size bias correction applied to the TCR pairs. To estimate false discovery rates, a later analysis permuted the HLA or CMV assignments 20 times. In a later analysis, co-occurring TCRs were grouped with DBSCAN, and TCRdist sequence similarity was added when clustering was performed within HLA-allele-positive subsets. Repertoires with fewer than 30,000 or more than 120,000 public chains, plus five repertoires with anomalous nucleotide sharing, were excluded from co-occurrence clustering. Sourced from immuneACCESS, this table was stored by TCRdb with only in-frame sequences that have V and J called. A share of the clones is absent; for the studies checked, an unresolved V gene accounts for under half, and the remainder has no known explanation. The V and J calls and clone size were taken over from that table, and D and trimming were inferred from the DNA. For this sample there are around 110,000 clones; roughly 80% appear just once. Approximately 2.6% of the sample belongs to the ten largest clones.

The cohort comprised 710 or so healthy bone marrow donors. All cohort members were sampled while nominally healthy, although unrecorded immune exposures were likely present. The donor was CMV seropositive and belonged to the group of 250 to 350 seropositive cohort members. Each donor provided a peripheral blood sample, and peripheral blood mononuclear cells were used for TCR beta sequencing. Genomic DNA extraction from the blood cell samples was performed with the Qiagen DNeasy Blood Extraction Kit. This clone was observed a few times. It lacks a known antigen. Base qualities were left out, and no much larger clone turns up one base away.

The sequenced material came from PBMCs. This receptor chain uses TRBV11-2 and TRBJ1-1; 8 middle bases align to TRBD1. This clonotype was sampled from a man in his thirties or forties in good health and CMV-seropositive. This receptor has the CDR3 CASSARTGSDTEAFF. The nucleotide sequence reads TGTGCCAGCAGCGCCCGGACAGGGTCGGACACTGAAGCTTTCTTT. Beyond the CDR3, the reference TRBV11-2 and TRBJ1-1 genes provide the residues; the full variable domain reads: EAGVAQSPRYKIIEKRQSVAFWCNPISGHATLYWYQQILGQGPKLLIQFQNNGVVDDSQLPKDRFSAERLKGVDSTLKIQPAKLEDSAVYLCASSARTGSDTEAFFGQGTRLTVV.